This TCR beta chain appears in the sequencing data of a study of blood T cell repertoires in COVID-19. Per the germline V gene, CDR1 is WNHNN and CDR2 is SYGVQD (reference sequence). V gave up 3 bases and J gave up 6 bases, with 15 bases separating them. The CDR3 is 15 residues long. Data came from immunoSEQ multiplex PCR; TCRdb stores just in-frame clones and leaves some out. The profile shows roughly 150,000 clones, under 85% of them singletons. The specimen was peripheral blood. The receptor was derived from a woman over 75 with acute or convalescent COVID-19. This chain uses TRBV10-1 with TRBJ2-4; tentative D call: TRBD2 (5 bases). For the CDR3, the DNA is TGCGCCAGCAGTGAACATGAGGGTTTTGGAAACATTCAGTACTTC. This sequence encodes CASSEHEGFGNIQYF.